The 26 T cell receptor beta chains listed next were all sequenced from one sample in a study of shared clonotypes between healthy human individuals (dated by TCRdb to about 2020). Library construction relied on the immunoSEQ multiplex PCR assay. TCRdb's version of the immuneACCESS table is confined to in-frame rearrangements and falls short of the full clone set. An unresolved V gene accounts for under half of the shortfall where checked; the remainder is of unknown origin. The sample yields around 620,000 clones; 85% to 95% were counted once. 0.095% to 0.14% of the sample goes to the ten largest clones. CD8 naive samples were obtained by positive selection for CCR7 among CD45RO-negative cells, yielding a CD45RA+CCR7+ population from which TemRA cells were excluded. Material: naive CD8+ T cells sorted from blood. This specimen's cell subset or site label, per the study, means: CD45RA+CCR7+. The receptor source for this set is a woman in her thirties in good health.

The CDR3 DNA reads as TGTGCCAGCAGTGAATTGCTAGGGGAGTTCTTC. It specifies CASSELLGEFF. The chain couples TRBV2 to TRBJ2-1, with D possibly being TRBD1 (5 bases). Between the trimmed V and J ends, which lost 2 bases and 14 bases, there was a span of 10 bases. Per germline, CDR1 SNHLY and CDR2 FYNNEI. The CDR3 length is 11 residues.

The chain is built from TRBV6-4 and TRBJ2-7; 9 nucleotides match TRBD1. CDR1 and CDR2 from the germline V gene are MRHNA and SNTAGT. The CDR3 has 12 residues. V lost 9 bases to trimming and J lost 7 bases; unmatched junction nucleotides: 7. The chain's CDR3 is CARWDRVEEQYF. The CDR3 DNA is TGTGCCAGGTGGGACAGGGTGGAAGAGCAGTACTTC.

This chain links TRBV11-2 with TRBJ2-7; 8 bases align to TRBD2. CDR3 size: 17 residues. J was trimmed by 3 bases and V by 0 bases; bases with no gene match: 10. Per germline, CDR1 SGHAT and CDR2 FQNNGV. The CDR3, as DNA: TGTGCCAGCAGCTTAGATCCGCAACGGGAGGGGGGCTACGAGCAGTACTTC. Encoded protein: CASSLDPQREGGYEQYF.

The chain has TRBV7-9 and TRBJ2-7, with TRBD2 identical over 7 bases. Trimming removed 2 bases from V and 2 bases from J; junction bases left unmatched: 6. CDR1 and CDR2 from the germline V gene are SEHNR and FQNEAQ (reference sequence). CDR3 length: 15 residues. This CDR3 is CASSLSVGGPYEQYF. CDR3 nucleotide sequence: TGTGCCAGCAGCTTATCGGTGGGAGGGCCCTACGAGCAGTACTTC.

The V and J genes are TRBV10-1 and TRBJ2-7; 8 nucleotides match TRBD2. V shed 9 bases and J 2 bases; nucleotides not matched to a gene: 9. This CDR3 is built from 14 residues. Germline V lookup: CDR1 WNHNN, CDR2 SYGVQD (reference sequence). CDR3 coding DNA: TGCGCCAGTTCCAGCGGGAGCGCAACCTACGAGCAGTACTTC. Amino acid sequence: CASSSGSATYEQYF.

The chain combines TRBV4-1 with TRBJ2-1; TRBD2 is a possible D gene (5 bases). CDR1 is MGHRA, CDR2 YSYEKL, per germline. The CDR3 extends over 13 amino acids. The V end was cut by 3 bases, the J end by 10 bases, with 13 bases between. This CDR3 is CASSQLLADEQFF. The DNA of the CDR3 is TGCGCCAGCAGCCAGCTCCTAGCAGACGAGCAGTTCTTC.

The chain carries TRBV2 and TRBJ1-1; D not certain. V lost 3 bases to trimming and J lost 1 base, with 3 bases between them. CDR3 length equals 12 residues. Germline lookup yields CDR1 SNHLY and CDR2 FYNNEI. CDR3: CASSEQNTEAFF. DNA for the CDR3: TGTGCCAGCAGTGAGCAGAACACTGAAGCTTTCTTT.

This rearrangement joins TRBV30 to TRBJ1-6; 9 bases fit TRBD1. This CDR3 comprises 14 residues. Trimming cost V 1 base and J 8 bases; bases outside gene matches: 3. Per germline, CDR1 GTSNPN and CDR2 SVGIG (reference sequence). CDR3 bases: TGTGCCTGGAGTGGGGGACAGGGACATTCACCCCTCCACTTT. Encoded protein: CAWSGGQGHSPLHF.

The chain joins TRBV14 to TRBJ1-1; D is perhaps TRBD1 (5 bases). V was cut by 5 bases and J by 4 bases, with 8 bases left in between. This CDR3 contains 12 residues. Germline V gene sequence: CDR1 SGHDN, CDR2 FVKESK. This CDR3 reads CASSAQGTEAFF. The DNA of the CDR3 is TGTGCCAGCAGCGCCCAGGGCACTGAAGCTTTCTTT.

In this sample, this clone turned up once. The gene calls are TRBV4-1 and TRBJ2-7; D is undetermined. The V end was cut by 4 bases, the J end by 3 bases, with 10 bases between. Germline V gene lookup returns CDR1 MGHRA and CDR2 YSYEKL. The CDR3 length is 13 residues. The CDR3 protein is CASSPRMGYEQYF. CDR3 coding DNA: TGCGCCAGCAGCCCCCGGATGGGCTACGAGCAGTACTTC.

V is TRBV28 and J is TRBJ2-7, with D unclear. V was clipped by 3 bases and J by 3 bases, with 6 bases between them. The CDR3 consists of 12 residues. Germline values: CDR1 MDHEN, CDR2 SYDVKM. CDR3 nucleotides: TGTGCCAGCAGTTTTACATTCTACGAGCAGTACTTC. This codes for CASSFTFYEQYF.

The rearrangement uses TRBV7-8 and TRBJ2-1; D is unclear. The CDR3 totals 16 residues. The V gene's germline CDR1 is SGHVS and CDR2 FQNEAQ. V was trimmed by 4 bases and J by 0 bases, leaving 13 bases between them. In DNA, the CDR3 is TGTGCCAGCAGCTACGACTTTGGGAACTCCTACAATGAGCAGTTCTTC. It encodes CASSYDFGNSYNEQFF. The whole variable domain, filled in from reference TRBV7-8 and TRBJ2-1, reads GAGVSQSPRYKVAKRGQDVALRCDPISGHVSLFWYQQALGQGPEFLTYFQNEAQLDKSGLPSDRFFAERPEGSVSTLKIQRTQQEDSAVYLCASSYDFGNSYNEQFFGPGTRLTVL.

The chain joins TRBV27 to TRBJ2-1, with TRBD2 identical over 12 bases. Germline CDR1 is MNHEY and CDR2 is SMNVEV (reference sequence). The V gene end was trimmed by 2 bases and the J gene end by 5 bases; junction bases not matched to a gene: 4. CDR3 size: 16 residues. In DNA, the CDR3 is TGTGCCAGCAGTTTAGAGACTAGCGGGAGCAACAATGAGCAGTTCTTC. It specifies CASSLETSGSNNEQFF.

The rearrangement joins TRBV2 to TRBJ2-7; either TRBD1 or TRBD2 may fit D (5 bases each). This CDR3 region has 12 residues. Deletions cut 4 bases from V and 3 bases from J, with 7 bases between. Germline assignment: CDR1 SNHLY and CDR2 FYNNEI. The CDR3 loop is CASSVGGYEQYF. The CDR3 nucleotides are TGTGCCAGCAGTGTTGGGGGCTACGAGCAGTACTTC.

The chain is built from TRBV13 and TRBJ1-2, with 7 bases that match TRBD1. J gave up 4 bases and V 2 bases, and 7 bases lay outside the gene matches. CDR3 length equals 15 residues. CDR1 and CDR2 (germline): PRHDT, FYEKMQ (reference sequence). The CDR3 DNA reads TGTGCCAGCAGCTTAAAGGGACAGCGGCTCTATGGCTACACCTTC. This gives the protein CASSLKGQRLYGYTF.

This chain joins TRBV6-5 and TRBJ1-4; TRBD1 is a possible D gene (5 bases). The V gene's germline CDR1 is MNHEY and CDR2 SVGAGI. The CDR3 contains 15 residues. Trimming cost V 2 bases and J 4 bases, with 11 bases left between them. The CDR3 nucleotides are TGTGCCAGCAGTTACGGGGGAGGCGATAATGAAAAACTGTTTTTT. This sequence encodes CASSYGGGDNEKLFF.

The genes are TRBV5-8 and TRBJ1-1, with a possible D match to TRBD1 (5 bases). The CDR3 has 13 amino acids. The V end was cut by 4 bases, the J end by 5 bases, with 12 bases between. In germline, CDR1 is SGHTS, CDR2 YDEGEE. The CDR3 reads CASSRWGETEAFF. Here the CDR3 DNA reads TGTGCCAGCAGCCGCTGGGGGGAAACTGAAGCTTTCTTT.

The V call is TRBV28, the J call TRBJ1-1; 8 bases are shared with TRBD1. Trimming cost V 5 bases and J 4 bases; bases outside gene matches: 3. CDR3 size: 13 residues. Germline CDR1 reads MDHEN; CDR2 reads SYDVKM. DNA of the CDR3: TGTGCCAGCAGTATACAGGGGGGCACTGAAGCTTTCTTT. Encoded protein: CASSIQGGTEAFF.

Regarding this clone: The same CDR3 is also encoded by other DNA sequences in this sample. V gene TRBV27 combines with J gene TRBJ2-7; 7 bases map to TRBD2. CDR1 and CDR2 (germline): MNHEY, SMNVEV (reference sequence). V dropped 6 bases and J dropped 3; count of bases not matched to a gene: 5. The CDR3 extends over 13 amino acids. The CDR3 is CASSPLADYEQYF. The CDR3 DNA reads as TGTGCCAGCAGCCCTCTAGCGGACTACGAGCAGTACTTC.

The chain has TRBV28 and TRBJ1-4, with D perhaps TRBD1 (5 bases). From germline, CDR1 is MDHEN and CDR2 SYDVKM. The CDR3 is 14 residues long. Trimming shortened V by 3 bases and J by 5 bases, and 10 bases separated the two germline ends. This chain's CDR3 is CASSFEGANEKLFF. CDR3 in DNA: TGTGCCAGCAGTTTCGAAGGGGCGAATGAAAAACTGTTTTTT.

This chain joins TRBV7-9 and TRBJ2-2; no reliable D call. Per germline, CDR1 SEHNR and CDR2 FQNEAQ (reference sequence). CDR3 length: 16 residues. The V end lost 4 bases, the J end lost 3 bases, and 15 bases lay between the germline ends. The DNA for the CDR3 is TGTGCCAGCAGCTCGATCGACCGGGCCGACACCGGGGAGCTGTTTTTT. Translated: CASSSIDRADTGELFF.

V is TRBV7-2 and J is TRBJ2-7; D might be TRBD2 (6 bases). CDR3 size: 14 residues. V shed 5 bases and J shed 2 bases, with 13 bases lying between them. The germline V gene has CDR1 SGHTA and CDR2 FQGNSA. DNA of the CDR3: TGTGCCAGCAGCGCCGGGACTCGGACCTACGAGCAGTACTTC. It specifies CASSAGTRTYEQYF.

DNA for the CDR3: TGTGCCAGCAGCCCAGGAGGGATTCAAGAGACCCAGTACTTC. Encoded protein: CASSPGGIQETQYF. V and J are TRBV7-6 and TRBJ2-5; possible D gene TRBD2, 6 bases. The CDR3 spans 14 residues. With 5 bases removed from V and 2 bases from J, the gap between germline ends came to 12 bases. Germline CDR1 SGHVS, CDR2 FNYEAQ.

In the case of this clone: Within the sample, other DNA sequences also encode this same CDR3. V usage is TRBV5-4 and J usage is TRBJ2-3; D possibly corresponds to TRBD1 (5 bases). V was shortened by 3 bases and J by 2 bases, with 7 bases between the two germline ends. Germline V gene sequence: CDR1 SGHNT, CDR2 YYREEE (reference sequence). The CDR3 covers 13 residues. In DNA form, the CDR3 reads TGTGCCAGCAGCTGGACATCCACAGATACGCAGTATTTT. Protein: CASSWTSTDTQYF.

The chain combines TRBV6-4 with TRBJ1-2; D uncertain. CDR1 is MRHNA, CDR2 SNTAGT, per germline. The CDR3 extends over 13 amino acids. V was cut by 0 bases and J by 8 bases, with 10 bases left in between. In DNA, the CDR3 is TGTGCCAGCAGTGACTCCCTTGGTGAAGGCTACACCTTC. It codes for CASSDSLGEGYTF.

The chain links TRBV28 to TRBJ2-3, with D possibly called TRBD1 or TRBD2 (5 bases each). This CDR3 is 15 amino acids long. Trimming removed 6 bases from V and 0 bases from J, with 13 bases in between. Germline CDR1 and CDR2: MDHEN and SYDVKM. The CDR3 DNA sequence: TGTGCCAGCAGCCCCCTGGGGGATAGCACAGATACGCAGTATTTT. The encoded protein is CASSPLGDSTDTQYF.